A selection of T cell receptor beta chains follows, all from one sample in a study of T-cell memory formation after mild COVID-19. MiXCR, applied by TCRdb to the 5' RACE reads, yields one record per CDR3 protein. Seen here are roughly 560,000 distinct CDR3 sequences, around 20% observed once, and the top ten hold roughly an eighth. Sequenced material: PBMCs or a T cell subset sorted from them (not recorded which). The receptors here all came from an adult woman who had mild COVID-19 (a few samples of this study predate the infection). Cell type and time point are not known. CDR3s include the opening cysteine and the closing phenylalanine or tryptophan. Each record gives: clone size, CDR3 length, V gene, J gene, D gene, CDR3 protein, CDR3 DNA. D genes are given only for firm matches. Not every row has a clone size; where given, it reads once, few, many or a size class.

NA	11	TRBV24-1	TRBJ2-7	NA	CATSDPPEQYF	TGTGCCACCAGTGATCCCCCCGAGCAGTACTTC
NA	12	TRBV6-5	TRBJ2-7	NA	CASGGWDYEQYF	TGTGCCAGCGGGGGCTGGGACTACGAGCAGTACTTC
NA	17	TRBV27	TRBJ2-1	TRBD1	CASSSPGTGISYNEQFF	TGTGCCAGCAGTTCGCCGGGGACAGGGATTTCCTACAATGAGCAGTTCTTC
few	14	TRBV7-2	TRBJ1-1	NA	CASSLGNSNTEAFF	TGTGCCAGCAGCTTAGGAAACTCTAACACTGAAGCTTTCTTT
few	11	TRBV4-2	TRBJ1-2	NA	CATSKIDGYTF	TGTGCCACCTCGAAAATTGATGGCTACACCTTC
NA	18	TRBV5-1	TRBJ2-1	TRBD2	CASSSLLAGGPLNIEQFF	TGCGCCAGCAGCTCCTTACTAGCGGGAGGGCCTCTGAACATTGAGCAGTTCTTC
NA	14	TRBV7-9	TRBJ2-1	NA	CASSSPLGNDEQFF	TGTGCCAGCAGCTCCCCGCTCGGCAACGATGAGCAGTTCTTC
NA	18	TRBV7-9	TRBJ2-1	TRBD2	CASSGARSGVWRYNEQFF	TGTGCCAGCAGCGGGGCAAGGAGCGGGGTTTGGCGGTACAATGAGCAGTTCTTC
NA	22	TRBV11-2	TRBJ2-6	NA	CASSLLRQEDTYVSSGANVLTF	TGTGCCAGCAGCTTATTGAGGCAGGAGGATACATATGTGAGCTCTGGGGCCAACGTCCTGACTTTC
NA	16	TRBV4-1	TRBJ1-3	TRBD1	CASSGQGRTGGNTIYF	TGCGCCAGCAGCGGACAGGGAAGGACAGGGGGAAACACCATATATTTT
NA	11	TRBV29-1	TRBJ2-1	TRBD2	CSGLAGHEQFF	TGCTCAGGACTAGCGGGACATGAGCAGTTCTTC
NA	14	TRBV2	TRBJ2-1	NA	CASLLDLTNNEQFF	TGTGCCAGCCTACTAGACCTTACCAACAATGAGCAGTTCTTC
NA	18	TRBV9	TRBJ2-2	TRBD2	CASSVPGLAGKVTGELFF	TGTGCCAGCAGCGTACCGGGACTAGCGGGAAAAGTCACCGGGGAGCTGTTTTTT
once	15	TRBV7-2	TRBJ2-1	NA	CASSLDSVGYNEQFF	TGTGCCAGCAGCTTAGACAGCGTGGGCTACAATGAGCAGTTCTTC
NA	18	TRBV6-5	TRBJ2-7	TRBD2	CASSPWTSADDPSYEQYF	TGTGCCAGCAGCCCCTGGACTAGCGCCGATGATCCCTCCTACGAGCAGTACTTC
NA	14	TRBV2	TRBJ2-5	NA	CASSEGRFQETQYF	TGTGCCAGCAGTGAAGGTCGATTCCAAGAGACCCAGTACTTC
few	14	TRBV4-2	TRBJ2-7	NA	CASSQETLSYEQYF	TGTGCCAGCAGCCAAGAGACCCTCTCCTACGAGCAGTACTTC
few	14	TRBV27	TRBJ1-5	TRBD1	CASSFRGRNQPQHF	TGTGCCAGCAGTTTTAGGGGGCGCAATCAGCCCCAGCATTTT
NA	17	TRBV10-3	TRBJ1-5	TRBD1	CAISDSYGTENNQPQHF	TGTGCCATCAGTGACTCTTATGGGACAGAGAACAATCAGCCCCAGCATTTT
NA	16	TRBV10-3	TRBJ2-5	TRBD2	CAISEWAAGGRETQYF	TGTGCCATCAGTGAGTGGGCAGCGGGGGGCCGAGAGACCCAGTACTTC
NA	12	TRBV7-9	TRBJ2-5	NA	CASEELQETQYF	TGTGCCAGCGAAGAGCTCCAAGAGACCCAGTACTTC
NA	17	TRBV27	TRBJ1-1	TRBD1	CASTQTVVGQGKVQAFF	TGTGCCAGCACCCAGACTGTCGTGGGACAGGGAAAGGTTCAGGCTTTCTTT
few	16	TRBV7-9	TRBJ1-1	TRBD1	CASSLAHIYRGTEAFF	TGTGCCAGCAGCTTAGCTCACATCTACAGGGGCACTGAAGCTTTCTTT
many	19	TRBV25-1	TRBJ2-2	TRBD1	CASSAHPPGQGAPTGELFF	TGTGCCAGCAGCGCACACCCGCCCGGGCAGGGGGCGCCCACCGGGGAGCTGTTTTTT
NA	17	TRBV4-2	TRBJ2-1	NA	CASSQDIPGAIGNEQFF	TGTGCCAGCAGCCAAGATATCCCGGGGGCGATCGGGAATGAGCAGTTCTTC
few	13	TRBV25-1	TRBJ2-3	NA	CASSVRLTDTQYF	TGTGCCAGCAGTGTCCGACTCACAGATACGCAGTATTTT
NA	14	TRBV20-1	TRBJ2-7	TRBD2	CSARSSGRRYEQYF	TGCAGTGCTAGGAGCAGCGGGAGGCGATACGAGCAGTACTTC
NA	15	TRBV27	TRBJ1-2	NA	CASGVLYRDMYGYTF	TGTGCCAGCGGGGTATTATACAGGGACATGTATGGCTACACCTTC
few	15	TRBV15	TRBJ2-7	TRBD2	CATSRRLAGLDEQYF	TGTGCCACCAGCAGACGACTAGCGGGGTTGGACGAGCAGTACTTC